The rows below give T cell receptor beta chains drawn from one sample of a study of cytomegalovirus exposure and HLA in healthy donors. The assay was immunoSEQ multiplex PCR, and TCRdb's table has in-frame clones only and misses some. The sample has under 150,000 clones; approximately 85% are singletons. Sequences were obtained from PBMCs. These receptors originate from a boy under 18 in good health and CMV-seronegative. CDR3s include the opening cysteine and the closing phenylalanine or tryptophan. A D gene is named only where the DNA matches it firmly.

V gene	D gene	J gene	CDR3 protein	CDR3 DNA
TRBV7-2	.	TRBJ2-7	CASSLVRQASYEQYF	TGTGCCAGCAGCTTGGTGAGACAGGCCTCCTACGAGCAGTACTTC
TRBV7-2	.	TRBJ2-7	CASSLRGSGPSGTSYEQYF	TGTGCCAGCAGCTTAAGGGGGTCCGGGCCTAGCGGCACCTCCTACGAGCAGTACTTC
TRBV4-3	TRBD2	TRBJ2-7	CASSQSGRAGDEQYF	TGCGCCAGCAGCCAAAGCGGGAGGGCCGGGGACGAGCAGTACTTC
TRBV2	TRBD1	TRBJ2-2	CASSTDRGWGTGELFF	TGTGCCAGCAGCACCGACAGGGGGTGGGGCACCGGGGAGCTGTTTTTT
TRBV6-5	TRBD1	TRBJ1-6	CASSSDRDNSPLHF	TGTGCCAGCAGTTCCGACAGGGATAATTCACCCCTCCACTTT
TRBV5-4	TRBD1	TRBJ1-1	CASSSSGQGPFF	TGTGCCAGCAGTTCATCGGGACAGGGGCCTTTCTTT
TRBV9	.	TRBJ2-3	CASSGPSADTQYF	TGTGCCAGCAGCGGGCCTAGTGCCGATACGCAGTATTTT
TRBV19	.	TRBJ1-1	CASSIGQAPVEAFF	TGTGCCAGTAGTATAGGTCAGGCCCCGGTGGAAGCTTTCTTT
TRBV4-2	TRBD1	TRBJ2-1	CASSQNRGPNHNEQFF	TGTGCCAGCAGCCAAAACAGGGGGCCCAACCACAATGAGCAGTTCTTC
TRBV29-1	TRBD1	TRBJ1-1	CSVLEGAKTEAFF	TGCAGCGTCCTGGAGGGGGCAAAAACTGAAGCTTTCTTT
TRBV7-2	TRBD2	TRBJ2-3	CASSWGGGTSGRADTQYF	TGTGCCAGCAGCTGGGGGGGAGGAACTAGCGGGAGAGCAGATACGCAGTATTTT
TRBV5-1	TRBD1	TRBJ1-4	CASSKGTGSNEKLFF	TGCGCCAGCAGCAAGGGGACAGGCAGTAATGAAAAACTGTTTTTT
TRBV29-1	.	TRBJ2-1	CSVGSAPKNEQFF	TGCAGCGTTGGCAGCGCCCCTAAGAATGAGCAGTTCTTC
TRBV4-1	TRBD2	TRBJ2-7	CASSQGGTSVHEQYF	TGCGCCAGCAGCCAAGGGGGGACTAGCGTCCACGAGCAGTACTTC
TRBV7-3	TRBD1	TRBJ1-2	CASGGQLGRGGYTF	TGTGCCAGCGGGGGACAGCTTGGGCGGGGTGGCTACACCTTC
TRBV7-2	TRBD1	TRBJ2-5	CASSLRDSPVETQYF	TGTGCCAGCAGCCTTAGGGACAGCCCGGTAGAGACCCAGTACTTC
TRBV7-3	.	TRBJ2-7	CASSLSGRVRYEQYF	TGTGCCAGCAGCTTATCGGGCAGGGTGAGATACGAGCAGTACTTC